This T cell receptor (beta chain) was documented in a study of PD-1 blockade in mismatch repair-deficient tumors. Study as a whole: Enrolled 2013-2016, patients had progressing, pretreated mismatch repair-deficient cancers of about a dozen types.

As to this clone: Its antigen is unidentified.

The study, taken as a whole, reports: Rapid post-treatment expansion, then contraction, generally preceding radiologic response, marked tumor-resident clones.

Data came from immunoSEQ multiplex PCR; TCRdb stores just in-frame clones and leaves some out. The sample includes 40,000 to 60,000 clones, 77% of them seen just once. V was shortened by 8 bases and J by 6 bases, with 26 bases between the two germline ends. The CDR3 length is 17 residues. Germline CDR1 reads SNHLY; CDR2 reads FYNNEI. PCR or immunohistochemistry showed mismatch repair deficiency in every enrolled patient. The TCR-sequenced patients were a few responders to pembrolizumab. The rearrangement joins TRBV2 to TRBJ2-1; possible D gene TRBD2, 6 bases. The receptor was derived from an adult with mismatch repair-deficient cancer. Sequencing was performed on PBMCs, taken before pembrolizumab treatment. The CDR3 loop is CASGVSLRWVGGNEQFF. CDR3 in DNA: TGTGCCAGCGGTGTGAGTCTCAGGTGGGTGGGAGGCAATGAGCAGTTCTTC.